This T cell receptor (beta chain) is drawn from a study of beta chain features in type 1 diabetes. Findings of the study overall: The naive, central memory and Treg TCRB repertoires looked more alike in patients than they did in healthy donors. Type 1 diabetes patients showed a moderate but significant shortening of TCRB CDR3s in all four CD4+ subsets.

Concerning this clone: The target antigen is unknown.

Isolation of CD4+ naive, central memory, regulatory and stem cell-like memory cells was achieved by sorting via CD45RO/CCR7/CD25/CD127/CD95/CD27. Purity (above 98%) was reached by all sorted populations. Expressed TCRB transcripts were sequenced after all isolated RNA was converted to cDNA. Reads from naive, central memory and regulatory T cell samples averaged approximately 3.4 million. Produced via immunoSEQ multiplex PCR; TCRdb's table is partial and in-frame only. The table lists 130,000 or so clones, around 10% of them singletons, with under 0.9% in the top ten. Trimming cost V 6 bases and J 0 bases, with 9 bases left between them. Per germline, CDR1 ENHRY and CDR2 SYGVKD. This CDR3 has 14 amino acids.

The sequenced sample consisted of central memory CD4+ T cells from blood. V usage is TRBV10-3 and J usage is TRBJ2-1; D not resolved. The clonotype originates from a young man with type 1 diabetes. The CDR3 reads CAISGVSSYNEQFF. The CDR3 nucleotides read TGTGCCATCAGCGGAGTGAGCTCCTACAATGAGCAGTTCTTC.